These 19 T cell receptor beta chains were all obtained from the same sample, sequenced in a study of Tregs in tolerant kidney transplant recipients. Clones were sequenced by immunoSEQ multiplex PCR, and TCRdb holds only the in-frame ones, with some missing. The sample table includes approximately 30,000 clones. The nonmyeloablative bone marrow transplants came from related graft donors, with transient mixed chimerism. Here the sequenced sample was CD4+ T cells from blood (PBMCs), taken 24 months after the transplant. The receptors were gathered from a human patient who received a combined kidney and bone marrow transplant. Some T cells may be supplied by the graft donor.

As for this clone: The read terminates 3 residues before the CDR3 end, so the remaining end is supplied by the germline J gene. This chain links TRBV9 with TRBJ2-4; D unclear. CDR3 size: 13 residues. Germline CDR1 and CDR2: SGDLS and YYNGEE. This chain's CDR3 is CASSVLDKAPQYF. CDR3 DNA, as far as it was read: TGTGCCAGCAGCGTACTCGACAAGGCCCCT. Together with reference TRBV9 and TRBJ2-4, the CDR3 gives the full variable domain: DSGVTQTPKHLITATGQRVTLRCSPRSGDLSVYWYQQSLDQGLQFLIQYYNGEERAKGNILERFSAQQFPDLHSELNLSSLELGDSALYFCASSVLDKAPQYFGAGTRLSVL.

For this clone: The CDR3 end is not reached by the read, which stops 3 residues before it; the germline J gene fills it in. The gene calls are TRBV6-2 or TRBV6-3 and TRBJ2-1; 11 bases line up with TRBD1. Losses at the gene ends were 6 bases for V and 4 bases for J; bases not matched to a gene: 8. From germline, CDR1 is MNHEY and CDR2 SVGEGT. CDR3 length: 16 amino acids. CDR3 bases read: TGTGCCAGCAGCACCTACGGGACAGGGGGATACAATGAG. The encoded protein is CASSTYGTGGYNE. The complete CDR3 sequence is CASSTYGTGGYNEQFF.

A word on this clone: The sequenced fragment ends 3 residues before the CDR3 boundary, so the rest is inferred from the germline J gene. The chain carries TRBV28 and TRBJ2-6; tentative D call: TRBD2 (6 bases). Germline CDR1 MDHEN, CDR2 SYDVKM. The V end was cut by 7 bases, the J end by 1 base, with 11 bases between. The CDR3 has 15 residues. CDR3 sequence reads: CASTTRGSGANVLTF. The sequenced CDR3 bases are TGTGCCAGCACCACACGGGGGTCTGGGGCCAACGTC.

About this clone itself: Read data end 3 residues before the CDR3 end; the end is taken from the germline J gene. The gene calls are TRBV9 and TRBJ1-1; unclear D gene. Germline CDR1 and CDR2: SGDLS and YYNGEE. This CDR3 is built from 13 residues. The V end lost 1 base, the J end lost 4 bases, and 8 bases lay between the germline ends. The CDR3 spells CASSVLSGTEAFF. The CDR3 DNA, read in part, is TGTGCCAGCAGCGTACTAAGCGGCACTGAA.

A word on this clone: Read coverage stops 3 residues before the CDR3 terminus; the germline J gene supplies the remainder. The rearrangement joins TRBV7-9 to TRBJ1-6; the D gene is possibly TRBD1 (6 bases). CDR3 length equals 15 residues. Trimming pared 3 bases from V and 3 bases from J, leaving 9 bases between. The germline gives CDR1 SEHNR, CDR2 FQNEAQ (reference sequence). The CDR3 DNA, read in part, is TGTGCCAGCAGCTTTGGACAGATCTATAATTCACCC. Its protein is CASSFGQIYNSP. The CDR3 as a whole reads CASSFGQIYNSPLHF.

About this clone: The CDR3 end lies 3 residues beyond the end of the read and is filled in from the germline J gene. The chain employs TRBV7-2 and TRBJ1-5; maybe TRBD1 (5 bases). V was trimmed by 1 base and J by 3 bases, leaving 10 bases between them. This CDR3 has 15 amino acids. Germline V gene lookup returns CDR1 SGHTA and CDR2 FQGNSA. CDR3: CASSLVQGSNQPQHF. CDR3 DNA, as far as it was read: TGTGCCAGCAGCTTAGTTCAGGGCTCCAATCAGCCC.

The CDR3 reads CASSTQTGVSEAFF. The CDR3 DNA, read in part, is TGCGCCAGCAGCACTCAGACAGGGGTCTCTGAA. This chain joins TRBV5-1 and TRBJ1-1; 8 positions agree with TRBD1. From the germline J gene comes the end of the CDR3, since the read stops 3 residues before it. CDR1 and CDR2 from the germline V gene are SGHRS and YFSETQ. This CDR3 contains 14 residues. Trimming cost V 4 bases and J 6 bases; bases outside gene matches: 8. Drawing the rest from reference TRBV5-1 and TRBJ1-1, the complete variable domain is KAGVTQTPRYLIKTRGQQVTLSCSPISGHRSVSWYQQTPGQGLQFLFEYFSETQRNKGNFPGRFSGRQFSNSRSEMNVSTLELGDSALYLCASSTQTGVSEAFFGQGTRLTVV.

Comment on this clone: The CDR3 extends 3 residues past the end of the read, so its final part is completed from the germline J gene. V and J are TRBV7-2 and TRBJ2-1; 7 nucleotides match TRBD1. CDR3 length: 14 amino acids. From germline, CDR1 is SGHTA and CDR2 FQGNSA. V lost 7 bases and J lost 8; bases outside the gene matches: 11. The sequenced part of the CDR3 DNA is TGTGCCAGCACCCACAGGGGCACGAAAGATGAG. Protein sequence: CASTHRGTKDE. The full CDR3 is CASTHRGTKDEQFF.

About this clone itself: The read terminates 3 residues ahead of where the CDR3 ends, so the germline J gene completes it. The chain links TRBV20-1 to TRBJ2-5; 7 positions match TRBD2. Per germline, CDR1 DFQATT and CDR2 SNEGSKA (reference sequence). J was trimmed by 5 bases and V by 5 bases; bases with no gene match: 8. This CDR3 has 13 amino acids. The CDR3 DNA, read in part, is TGCAGTGCTCGGCGGGAGAGCGGTGAGACC. Protein: CSARRESGET. From start to end, the CDR3 is CSARRESGETQYF.

As to this clone: The read stops 3 residues short of the end of the CDR3; the missing end is completed from the germline J gene. The gene calls are TRBV20-1 and TRBJ1-1, with 10 bases identical to TRBD1. V trimming: 5 bases; J trimming: 3 bases; junction bases outside the gene matches: 6. The CDR3 loop spans 14 amino acids. Germline V gives CDR1 DFQATT, CDR2 SNEGSKA (reference sequence). The sequenced CDR3 bases are TGCAGTGCTGGAAGGACAGGGGGATACACTGAA. This translates into CSAGRTGGYTE. The full CDR3 protein is CSAGRTGGYTEAFF.

About this clone: The read gets to within 3 residues of the CDR3 end, and the germline J gene fills in the rest. V gene TRBV10-3 combines with J gene TRBJ1-4; D not certain. The CDR3 is 14 amino acids. Per germline, CDR1 ENHRY and CDR2 SYGVKD. Trimming took off 6 bases at V and 6 bases at J, with 14 bases between the two ends. CDR3 region: CAISPRAEDEKLFF. Partial CDR3 DNA: TGTGCCATCAGCCCTCGTGCCGAGGATGAAAAA.

CDR3 sequence reads: CASSHSERVQETQYF. The sequenced CDR3 bases are TGTGCCAGCAGCCACTCGGAGCGGGTCCAAGAGACC. The V gene is TRBV7-6, the J gene TRBJ2-5; the D gene is possibly TRBD2 (6 bases). Read coverage stops 3 residues before the CDR3 terminus; the germline J gene supplies the remainder. The germline V gene has CDR1 SGHVS and CDR2 FNYEAQ. Trimming removed 5 bases from V and 1 base from J, with 14 bases in between. This CDR3 is built from 15 residues.

As regards this clone: The read gets to within 3 residues of the CDR3 end, and the germline J gene fills in the rest. The gene calls are TRBV20-1 and TRBJ2-7; possibly TRBD1 for D (5 bases). Germline CDR1 is DFQATT and CDR2 is SNEGSKA (reference sequence). V shed 0 bases and J shed 0 bases, with 15 bases lying between them. The CDR3 consists of 16 residues. The CDR3: CSARDFHLTDSYEQYF. CDR3 DNA (partial): TGCAGTGCTAGAGATTTTCATCTGACAGACTCCTACGAG.

About this clone itself: The read halts 3 residues ahead of the CDR3 end, with the missing end drawn from the germline J gene. This chain uses TRBV29-1 with TRBJ1-1, with unresolved D. The germline CDR1 and CDR2 sequences are SQVTM and ANQGSEA. The CDR3 runs to 13 residues. Trimming shortened V by 2 bases and J by 1 base, and 8 bases separated the two germline ends. CDR3 loop: CSVESTENTEAFF. The covered CDR3 bases are TGCAGCGTTGAAAGTACAGAGAACACTGAA.

Concerning this clone itself: The read stops 3 residues short of the end of the CDR3; the missing end is completed from the germline J gene. This chain joins TRBV5-1 and TRBJ1-5; the match to TRBD1 covers 9 bases. The trim removed 7 bases at V and 3 bases at J, leaving 8 bases unmatched. Germline V gives CDR1 SGHRS, CDR2 YFSETQ. The CDR3 sequence is 15 residues long. The sequenced CDR3 bases are TGCGCCAGCCGTCAGGGACAGGGTAACAATCAGCCC. Translation gives CASRQGQGNNQP. The CDR3 as a whole reads CASRQGQGNNQPQHF. The full variable domain, in which reference TRBV5-1 and TRBJ1-5 provide the parts outside the CDR3, is KAGVTQTPRYLIKTRGQQVTLSCSPISGHRSVSWYQQTPGQGLQFLFEYFSETQRNKGNFPGRFSGRQFSNSRSEMNVSTLELGDSALYLCASRQGQGNNQPQHFGDGTRLSIL.

Details on this clone: The read ends 3 residues before the CDR3 terminus; that terminus is restored from the germline J gene. The chain links TRBV29-1 to TRBJ2-7; D possibly uses TRBD1 or TRBD2 (6 bases each). Germline values: CDR1 SQVTM, CDR2 ANQGSEA. The CDR3 extends over 14 amino acids. V was shortened by 6 bases and J by 6 bases, with 21 bases between the two germline ends. This chain's CDR3 is CSVALRLGGGEQYF. The part of the CDR3 DNA that was read is TGCAGCGTCGCCCTCAGATTAGGAGGGGGCGAG.

As regards this clone: The read stops 3 residues short of the end of the CDR3; the missing end is completed from the germline J gene. The rearrangement links TRBV5-4 to TRBJ1-6; D unclear. The CDR3 has 14 amino acids. Trimming stripped 6 bases from V and 6 bases from J, with 13 bases between. Looked up from germline, CDR1 is SGHNT and CDR2 is YYREEE (reference sequence). The CDR3: CASKRDQANSPLHF. CDR3 bases read: TGTGCCAGCAAAAGAGATCAGGCTAATTCACCC.

The CDR3 DNA, read in part, is TGTGCCAGTGGGCCGAACACCGGGGAG. This codes for CASGPNTGE. The full CDR3 is CASGPNTGELFF. The chain is built from TRBV2 and TRBJ2-2; D is ambiguous. The missing CDR3 end, 3 residues past where the read stops, is filled in from the germline J gene. Germline V gene lookup returns CDR1 SNHLY and CDR2 FYNNEI. The CDR3 sequence is 12 residues long. The V end lost 9 bases, the J end lost 0 bases, and 5 bases lay between the germline ends.

Notes on this clone: The read stops 3 residues short of the end of the CDR3; the missing end is completed from the germline J gene. J is TRBJ2-1 and V is TRBV18, with 8 bases fitting TRBD2. Germline values: CDR1 KGHSH, CDR2 LQKENI. The junction had 7 bases not matched to a gene; V was cut back by 3 bases and J by 0 bases. The CDR3 covers 17 residues. The CDR3 loop is CASSPIMTSDSYNEQFF. The covered CDR3 bases are TGTGCCAGCTCACCGATTATGACTAGCGACTCCTACAATGAG.